This entry lists 17 T cell receptor beta chains sequenced from one sample in a study of Ad26.COV2.S vaccination and SARS-CoV-2 variants. Here immunoSEQ multiplex PCR was the method, and the copy in TCRdb shows in-frame clones only, minus some. The sample carries fewer than 900,000 clones, around 92% recorded once. As for treatment: around 19 received Ad26.COV2.S at low or high dose, single or two shots; a few received placebo; per-sample allocation not given. Sampling took place 63 days after the first vaccine or placebo injection. The specimen was peripheral blood, collected in a trial of Ad26.COV2.S vaccine versus placebo. The receptor source for this set is a person between 18 and 59 years old who received the Ad26.COV2.S COVID-19 vaccine or a placebo.

In this sample, this clone turned up once. This sequence joins TRBV7-9 and TRBJ1-2, with a weak D call TRBD1 (6 bases). The CDR3 covers 11 residues. Germline V gene data show CDR1 as SEHNR and CDR2 as FQNEAQ (reference sequence). V dropped 5 bases and J dropped 7 bases, with 8 bases sitting between them. This CDR3 is CASSGTSGYTF. In DNA, the CDR3 is TGTGCCAGCAGCGGGACATCTGGCTACACCTTC. The entire variable domain, with the rest obtained from reference TRBV7-9 and TRBJ1-2, is as follows: DTGVSQNPRHKITKRGQNVTFRCDPISEHNRLYWYRQTLGQGPEFLTYFQNEAQLEKSRLLSDRFSAERPKGSFSTLEIQRTEQGDSAMYLCASSGTSGYTFGSGTRLTVV.

The rearrangement links TRBV7-2 to TRBJ2-3; weak D call: TRBD2 (6 bases). Germline values: CDR1 SGHTA, CDR2 FQGNSA. V lost 4 bases to trimming and J lost 6 bases, with 11 bases between them. This CDR3 spans 13 amino acids. The CDR3 DNA sequence: TGTGCCAGCAGCTCCGGCGGAGGGGATACGCAGTATTTT. Translating gives CASSSGGGDTQYF. The complete variable domain, with remaining parts taken from reference TRBV7-2 and TRBJ2-3, reads GAGVSQSPSNKVTEKGKDVELRCDPISGHTALYWYRQSLGQGLEFLIYFQGNSAPDKSGLPSDRFSAERTGGSVSTLTIQRTQQEDSAVYLCASSSGGGDTQYFGPGTRLTVL.

The V call is TRBV2, the J call TRBJ1-5, with TRBD1 as a possible D gene (5 bases). The CDR3 is made up of 15 amino acids. With 6 bases removed from V and 4 bases from J, the gap between germline ends came to 16 bases. The germline V gene encodes CDR1 SNHLY and CDR2 FYNNEI. The CDR3 nucleotides read TGTGCCAGCAGCCGAACAGGTGGCTGGAATCAGCCCCAGCATTTT. Its protein is CASSRTGGWNQPQHF.

The rearrangement uses TRBV10-3 and TRBJ2-7; TRBD1 might be the D (5 bases). From germline, CDR1 is ENHRY and CDR2 SYGVKD. V was shortened by 10 bases and J by 5 bases, with 15 bases between the two germline ends. There are 12 residues in the CDR3. CDR3 sequence reads: CATETVPHEQYF. The CDR3 nucleotides are TGTGCCACCGAGACAGTACCACACGAGCAGTACTTC.

The CDR3 DNA reads TGTGCCACCAGTGATTTAGGGACAGGCACTAGCACAGATACGCAGTATTTT. Translation: CATSDLGTGTSTDTQYF. J is TRBJ2-3 and V is TRBV24-1; 8 positions match TRBD1. V dropped 1 base and J dropped 0; count of bases not matched to a gene: 5. Germline V gene data show CDR1 as KGHDR and CDR2 as SFDVKD. The CDR3 length is 17 residues.

This clone was recorded only once. V and J are TRBV5-1 and TRBJ2-5; 10 positions agree with TRBD2. The V gene end was trimmed by 3 bases and the J gene end by 4 bases; junction bases not matched to a gene: 6. Looked up from germline, CDR1 is SGHRS and CDR2 is YFSETQ. CDR3 length equals 15 residues. This chain's CDR3 is CASSSGTSVPETQYF. CDR3 coding DNA: TGCGCCAGCAGCTCGGGGACTAGCGTTCCAGAGACCCAGTACTTC.

The J gene is TRBJ2-7, the V gene TRBV6-5; 7 nucleotides agree with TRBD2. Germline V gives CDR1 MNHEY, CDR2 SVGAGI. The CDR3 length is 15 residues. V gave up 7 bases and J gave up 0 bases; unmatched junction bases: 9. The CDR3 DNA follows: TGTGCCAGCAAAGCGGGGCGGGGCATCTCCTACGAGCAGTACTTC. The encoded protein is CASKAGRGISYEQYF.

The chain carries TRBV30 and TRBJ1-1; D not resolved. The germline gives CDR1 GTSNPN, CDR2 SVGIG (reference sequence). Deletions cut 3 bases from V and 6 bases from J, with 20 bases between. CDR3 length: 15 amino acids. CDR3 residues: CAWSSFRYSSAEAFF. For the CDR3, the DNA is TGTGCCTGGAGCTCCTTTCGCTACAGTTCTGCTGAAGCTTTCTTT.

The chain couples TRBV6-5 to TRBJ1-2; weak D call: TRBD1 (6 bases). V dropped 0 bases and J dropped 8 bases, with 19 bases sitting between them. The germline V gene has CDR1 MNHEY and CDR2 SVGAGI. The CDR3 consists of 16 residues. CDR3 coding DNA: TGTGCCAGCAGTTACTCGGCCGGGAGGGAGGGGGTAGGCTACACCTTC. Its translation is CASSYSAGREGVGYTF.

The genes are TRBV5-1 and TRBJ1-2, with a weak D call TRBD1 (5 bases). The CDR3 is 15 residues long. V was pared by 4 bases and J by 0 bases, with 13 bases between. Looked up from germline, CDR1 is SGHRS and CDR2 is YFSETQ. The CDR3 here is CASSHTPRANYGYTF. In nucleotides, the CDR3 is TGCGCCAGCAGCCACACACCCAGGGCTAACTATGGCTACACCTTC.

The rearrangement links TRBV5-1 to TRBJ2-4, with D unresolved. Looked up from germline, CDR1 is SGHRS and CDR2 is YFSETQ. Trimming cost V 0 bases and J 1 base, with 5 bases left between them. This CDR3 is built from 14 residues. CDR3: CASSLEAAKNIQYF. CDR3 coding DNA: TGCGCCAGCAGCTTGGAGGCCGCCAAAAACATTCAGTACTTC.

The CDR3 here is CSAEYYGYTF. Written as DNA, the CDR3 is TGCAGTGCGGAGTACTATGGCTACACCTTC. The J gene is TRBJ1-2, the V gene TRBV20-1; D is undetermined. Between the trimmed V and J ends, which lost 6 bases and 3 bases, there was a span of 5 bases. CDR1 is DFQATT, CDR2 SNEGSKA, per germline (reference sequence). The CDR3 sequence is 10 residues long.

This clone has only a few counts. The chain links TRBV3-1 (or the pseudogene TRBV3-2) to TRBJ2-7, with TRBD1 matching over 10 bases. The junction had 4 bases not matched to a gene; V was cut back by 4 bases and J by 1 base. This CDR3 is built from 15 residues. Germline V gene data show CDR1 as LGHDT and CDR2 as YNNKEL (reference sequence). The CDR3 nucleotides are TGTGCCAGCAGCCCCGGACAGGGGGAATCCTACGAGCAGTACTTC. This codes for CASSPGQGESYEQYF.

The V gene is TRBV6-5, the J gene TRBJ2-5, with TRBD2 identical over 12 bases. Germline V gene data show CDR1 as MNHEY and CDR2 as SVGAGI. After removal of 7 bases from V and 7 bases from J, the junction contained 4 bases not matched to a gene. The CDR3 is 13 residues long. The CDR3 sequence is CASTSGGAPTQYF. The CDR3 bases are TGTGCCAGCACTAGCGGGGGGGCCCCGACCCAGTACTTC.

As concerns this clone: The identical CDR3 is also encoded by other nucleotide sequences in the sample. This chain uses TRBV5-4 with TRBJ2-7; 9 nucleotides match TRBD1. Germline loops: CDR1 SGHNT, CDR2 YYREEE (reference sequence). The CDR3 covers 14 residues. The V segment lost 4 bases and the J segment 1 base; nucleotides outside the gene matches: 3. CDR3 sequence (DNA): TGTGCCAGCAGCCCGACAGGGGGGTCCTACGAGCAGTACTTC. Translation: CASSPTGGSYEQYF. Complete variable domain (other parts from reference TRBV5-4 and TRBJ2-7): ETGVTQSPTHLIKTRGQQVTLRCSSQSGHNTVSWYQQALGQGPQFIFQYYREEENGRGNFPPRFSGLQFPNYSSELNVNALELDDSALYLCASSPTGGSYEQYFGPGTRLTVT.

The chain carries TRBV7-9 and TRBJ2-3; D may be TRBD1 (6 bases). The CDR3 is made up of 13 amino acids. V dropped 5 bases and J dropped 5 bases, with 11 bases sitting between them. In germline, CDR1 is SEHNR, CDR2 FQNEAQ (reference sequence). The CDR3 nucleotides are TGTGCCAGCAGCGCCACAGGGAAAGATACGCAGTATTTT. Amino acids: CASSATGKDTQYF. Using reference TRBV7-9 and TRBJ2-3 for the parts outside the CDR3, the full variable domain is DTGVSQNPRHKITKRGQNVTFRCDPISEHNRLYWYRQTLGQGPEFLTYFQNEAQLEKSRLLSDRFSAERPKGSFSTLEIQRTEQGDSAMYLCASSATGKDTQYFGPGTRLTVL.

This sequence joins TRBV10-3 and TRBJ2-7; 11 bases match TRBD2. This CDR3 spans 16 amino acids. V was pared by 6 bases and J by 5 bases, with 12 bases of the junction left unmatched. Germline loops: CDR1 ENHRY, CDR2 SYGVKD. The CDR3 DNA is TGTGCCATCAGCCGTGATCCGACTAGCGGGGTGAACGAGCAGTACTTC. Encoded protein: CAISRDPTSGVNEQYF.